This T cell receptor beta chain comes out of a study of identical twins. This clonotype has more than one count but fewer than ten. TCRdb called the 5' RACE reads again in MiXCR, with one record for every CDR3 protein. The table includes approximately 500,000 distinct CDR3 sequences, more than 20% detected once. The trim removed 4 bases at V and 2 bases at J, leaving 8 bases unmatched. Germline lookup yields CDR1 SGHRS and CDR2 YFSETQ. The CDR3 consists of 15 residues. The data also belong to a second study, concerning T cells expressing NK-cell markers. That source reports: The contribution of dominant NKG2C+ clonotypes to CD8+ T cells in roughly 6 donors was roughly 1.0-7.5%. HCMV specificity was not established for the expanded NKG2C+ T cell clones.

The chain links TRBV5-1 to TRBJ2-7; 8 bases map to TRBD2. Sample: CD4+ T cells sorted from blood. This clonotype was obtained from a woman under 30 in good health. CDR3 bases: TGCGCCAGCAGCCTTAGACTAGCGATACCCTACGAGCAGTACTTC. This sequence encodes CASSLRLAIPYEQYF.